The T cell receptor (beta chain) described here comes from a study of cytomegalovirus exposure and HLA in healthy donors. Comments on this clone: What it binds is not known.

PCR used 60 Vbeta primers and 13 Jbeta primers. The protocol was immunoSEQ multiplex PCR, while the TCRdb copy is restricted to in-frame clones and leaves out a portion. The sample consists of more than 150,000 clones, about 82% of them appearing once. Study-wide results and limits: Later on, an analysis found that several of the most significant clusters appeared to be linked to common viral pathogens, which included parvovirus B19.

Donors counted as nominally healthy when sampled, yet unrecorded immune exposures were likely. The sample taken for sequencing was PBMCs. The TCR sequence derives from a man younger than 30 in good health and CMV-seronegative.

For the CDR3, the DNA is TGTGCCAGCAGTTCGAGACCGGGACAGGGGGGCTATACGCAGTATTTT. Translation: CASSSRPGQGGYTQYF. The rearrangement links TRBV28 to TRBJ2-3; 11 bases line up with TRBD1. V lost 4 bases and J lost 7; bases outside the gene matches: 10. Germline V gives CDR1 MDHEN, CDR2 SYDVKM. The CDR3 is 16 residues long.